This T cell receptor beta chain was found in a study of OX40 agonist ivuxolimab in advanced cancers. Study findings and constraints: Those patients achieving a partial response at 0.1-3.0 mg/kg showed among the lowest clonal expansion.

Measured with immunoSEQ multiplex PCR; TCRdb has only the in-frame clones, and not every one. The sample shows tens of thousands of clones, approximately 90% of them seen only once. The CDR3 is made up of 12 amino acids. Germline V gene sequence: CDR1 MNHEY, CDR2 SVGAGI. Deletions cut 8 bases from V and 5 bases from J, with 12 bases between. About this clone itself: Its target is unknown.

The specimen comprised CD4+ or CD8+ T cells sorted from blood, sampled in a trial of the OX40 agonist ivuxolimab. The origin of this receptor is an adult with an advanced solid tumor such as melanoma, head and neck, liver or kidney cancer. The chain is built from TRBV6-5 and TRBJ1-2; TRBD1 might be the D (5 bases). The CDR3 reads CASRQGAYGYTF. CDR3 bases: TGTGCCAGCCGGCAGGGCGCATATGGCTACACCTTC.